This T cell receptor beta chain is drawn from a study of blood T cell repertoires in COVID-19. TCRdb's table, derived via immunoSEQ multiplex PCR, lists solely in-frame clones and lacks some. The repertoire holds around 300,000 clones, with over 75% as singletons. This clone was recorded once. Trimming took 0 bases from V and 0 from J, leaving 8 bases between them. There are 15 residues in the CDR3. CDR1 and CDR2 from the germline V gene are SGHVS and FNYEAQ. The TCR comes from a woman in her twenties or thirties with COVID-19, enrolled during active disease. What was sequenced was peripheral blood. The chain couples TRBV7-6 to TRBJ1-1; D may be TRBD1 (5 bases). The CDR3 here is CASSLAADMNTEAFF. The CDR3 DNA sequence: TGTGCCAGCAGCTTAGCGGCGGACATGAACACTGAAGCTTTCTTT.